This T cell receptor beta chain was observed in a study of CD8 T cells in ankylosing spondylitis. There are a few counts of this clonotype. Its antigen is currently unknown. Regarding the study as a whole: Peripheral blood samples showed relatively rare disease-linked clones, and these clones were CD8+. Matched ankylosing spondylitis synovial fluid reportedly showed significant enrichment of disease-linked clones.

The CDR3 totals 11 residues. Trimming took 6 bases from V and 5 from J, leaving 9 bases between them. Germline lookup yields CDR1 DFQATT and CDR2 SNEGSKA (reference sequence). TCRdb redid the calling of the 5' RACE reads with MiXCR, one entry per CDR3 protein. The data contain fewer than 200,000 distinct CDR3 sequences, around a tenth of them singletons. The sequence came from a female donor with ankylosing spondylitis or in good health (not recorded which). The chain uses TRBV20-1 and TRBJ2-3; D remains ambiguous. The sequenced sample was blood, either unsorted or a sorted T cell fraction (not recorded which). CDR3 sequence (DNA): TGCAGTGCCAAGATGGGAGATACGCAGTATTTT. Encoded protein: CSAKMGDTQYF.